This T cell receptor (beta chain) was captured by sequencing in a study of Graves' ophthalmopathy and Graves' hyperthyroidism. Among the exclusions were patients with other autoimmune diseases, uncontrolled infections, pregnancy or lactation. Orbital computed tomography, thyroid ultrasound, TRAb, serum thyroxine and clinical symptoms formed the basis of diagnosis. From RNA, the CDR3 regions of TCR beta chains were amplified and sequenced. In the first round, RT-PCR was carried out with HTBI primers, and a multiplex PCR formed the second round. MiXCR, run by TCRdb on the multiplex PCR reads, gives a single entry per CDR3 protein. The sample has over a million distinct CDR3 sequences; less than 45% are singletons. Study-wide results and caveats: Both a roughly 70% sensitivity and a roughly 75% specificity characterized the model's predictions of ophthalmopathy progression. Thyroid clonotypes that were expanded above 0.001 frequency mostly also appeared in blood.

Trimming shortened V by 0 bases and J by 2 bases, and 8 bases separated the two germline ends. This CDR3 is 14 amino acids long. The germline V gene has CDR1 LNHNV and CDR2 YYDKDF (reference sequence). Remarks on this clonotype: Its antigen is as yet unknown.

V and J are TRBV15 and TRBJ2-7; D might be TRBD2 (5 bases). The sample taken for sequencing was peripheral blood or thyroid tissue (not recorded which). This TCR derives from an adult man with Graves' hyperthyroidism. The CDR3 spells CATSRDTGAYEQYF. DNA of the CDR3: TGTGCCACCAGCAGAGATACCGGGGCCTACGAGCAGTACTTC.